The sequence of this T cell receptor beta chain was determined in a study of cytomegalovirus exposure and HLA in healthy donors (dated by TCRdb to 2017 to 2019). Regarding the complete study: In an earlier analysis of fewer than 750 of the donors, 276 Gb of sequence data and 90 million to 120 million unique TCR beta sequences from 180 million or so T cells were reported. To study patterns of TCR occurrence, a later analysis re-analyzed previously published TCR beta repertoires from around 700 donors and added high-resolution HLA genotyping. The aim of the study was to test whether cataloging public T cell receptors could identify signatures of past pathogen exposure. The study combined high-throughput TCR immunosequencing, statistical association of individual TCRs with disease status, and machine learning to predict cytomegalovirus infection status. A later genetic analysis took genome-wide SNP genotypes for 398 of the 666 donors and used that subset as a discovery cohort. Among 300 to 450 genotyped donors of the cohort, an average of about 240,000 unique TCR beta nucleotide sequences were sequenced per donor, 15% to 20% of them non-productive. Along with the approximately 600-subject first cohort, a separate validation cohort of approximately 110 different subjects was used. HLA typing included class I and class II loci at four-digit resolution. Rather than drawing on any new phenotypic data, the later analysis identified candidate immune exposures from TCR beta sequences and the way those sequences occurred across donors. The T cell repertoires of about 700 subjects were profiled by immunosequencing and related to cytomegalovirus serostatus. The number of donors typed differed by locus, with roughly 620-630 for A, B, C, DRB1 and DQB1, around 500 for DQA1, approximately 570 for DPA1, and some 470 for DPB1. Because of strong linkage in the cohort, five DR-DQ haplotypes were treated as single units for association and clustering. Of the roughly 410 genotyped donors, 80% to 90% were placed in the genetic ancestry cluster associated with self-reported Caucasian donors. An earlier analysis of roughly 600 of the donors used high-throughput TCR beta sequencing to judge whether each TCR beta V gene segment behaved as functional or pseudogenic. Donor age, sex, ethnicity and CMV serostatus were compiled alongside the repertoire data. Every discovery cohort repertoire had been produced on one sequencing platform. An early release that covered roughly 600 HLA-typed donors contained around 330 gigabases of sequencing data and 85 million to 100 million unique TCR sequences. Overall results and qualifications from the work: Compared with the roughly 670-donor mean, donors in an Asian-associated ancestry cluster had fewer N-insertions in productive TCRs, according to a later genetic analysis. Presence/absence analyses assumed roughly uniform sequencing depth across donors, an assumption that may not hold. Approximately 16 rarely observed V segments, including chromosome 9 orphons, were excluded from the earlier analysis of approximately 600 of the donors because counts were too low. According to the authors, the approach could potentially be generalized to other disease states and immunological phenotypes. In a later analysis, HLA-associated TCR beta chains showed more clonal expansion and lower generation probabilities than non-associated chains that were equally common. The only immune exposure information available for the cohort was CMV serostatus. A later analysis reported that several top co-occurrence clusters appeared linked to parvovirus B19, influenza, CMV and Epstein-Barr virus. Some IMGT-functional V segments, including TRBV6-2 and TRBV6-3, could not be distinguished by the 87-base-pair reads and were therefore excluded. A later analysis found that TCR association rates varied across HLA loci, with DRB1 alleles showing the most associated TCRs and HLA-C alleles the fewest. An earlier analysis of approximately 540 of the donors showed that most TCR beta V segments appeared in productive rearrangements either about 87% or about 30% of the time, which broadly matched IMGT annotations. In the study, 150 to 200 TCR beta chains were listed as associated with cytomegalovirus. A later analysis found that most CMV-associated TCR beta chains appeared HLA-restricted, with HLA associations seemingly driven largely by CMV exposure. Linkage disequilibrium might explain the correlated functional status among segregating V segments, but an unknown experimental factor could not be ruled out. When HLA alleles, especially DR and DQ, strongly co-occurred, TCR associations were difficult to assign to individual alleles. Across donors, most TCR sequences were observed very rarely, whereas some public TCRs were present in many individuals. In a later analysis, around 17,000 TCR beta sequences were associated with specific HLA alleles at a false discovery rate of 0.05. Only TCR beta chains were sequenced in this cohort, and the absence of alpha or paired-chain data limited detectable features. In vitro tests confirmed that a few of the cytomegalovirus-associated TCR beta chains recognize cytomegalovirus antigens. The classifier was reported to diagnose cytomegalovirus status with high specificity and sensitivity in both the original cohort and the validation cohort. A further reported finding was that TCR beta sequences accurately predicted the HLA-A and HLA-B alleles for most subjects in the first cohort. A later genetic analysis associated a missense DCLRE1C variant with V-gene and J-gene trimming of TCR beta chains, and an independent cohort replicated the association. Because some donors lacked HLA typing at each locus, the association tests relied only on the typed subset. A cluster of highly shared sequence variants was judged likely to represent a technical artifact of the sequencing pipeline.

Preparation of the library involved the immunoSEQ multiplex PCR assay. For the multiplex PCR, a mixture combining 60 forward primers for TCR Vbeta segments and 13 reverse primers for TCR Jbeta segments was used. Amplification of the CDR3 region of rearranged TCR beta genes was performed with a multiplex PCR assay on genomic DNA. The amplified TCR beta libraries were sequenced on the Illumina HiSeq System as 87-base-pair reads. As for the authors' bioinformatics: A later analysis tallied roughly 76 million unique TCR beta chains across the approximately 670 repertoires, and roughly 11 million of those chains were shared by two or more donors. To remove PCR and sequencing errors, raw reads were error-corrected and collapsed into unique sequences using a nearest-neighbor algorithm that merged closely related sequences. CDR3 sequences were aligned to IMGT reference sequences to assign V, D and J gene segments. For a sequence to be retained, a match of at least six nucleotides to both a V gene segment and a J gene segment was required. A rearrangement counted as productive if the CDR3 had no stop codons and remained in frame with V and J, and every other rearrangement counted as non-productive. Following IMGT convention, CDR3 was defined as the stretch from the second conserved V-encoded cysteine up to the conserved J-encoded phenylalanine. In an earlier analysis of approximately 500 of the donors, sequences lacking an unambiguous match to a single V gene segment were excluded. In an earlier analysis of approximately 560 of the donors, a V segment was called functional when productive rearrangements were above 56.7%, and segregating when the standard deviation between donors exceeded 5%. To diagnose cytomegalovirus status from the catalog of TCR beta chain sequences, a statistical classification framework was built. In a later analysis, V and J genes were assigned by comparing TCR nucleotide sequences against IMGT/GENE-DB human TR gene sequences. The TCRdist pipeline was used in a later analysis to assign CDR3 sequences and most-parsimonious VDJ recombination scenarios. In a later analysis, each TCR beta chain was defined by its CDR3 amino acid sequence together with its V-gene family, and reads lacking a unique V-gene family were excluded. To address suspected cross-contamination and a sequencing artifact, a later analysis removed approximately 590 highly shared, low-generation-probability nucleotide sequences. For each public chain, a later analysis derived a clonal expansion index from normalized ranks of inferred template counts within each repertoire. Generation probabilities in a later analysis came from a VDJ recombination model fitted to out-of-frame rearrangements, and those results were checked against IGoR. In a later analysis, hypergeometric tests were used to score TCR-TCR, TCR-HLA and TCR-CMV co-occurrence, with a repertoire-size bias correction applied to TCR pairs. In a later analysis, false discovery rates were estimated by permuting HLA or CMV assignments 20 times. In a later analysis, co-occurring TCRs were grouped using DBSCAN, and TCRdist sequence similarity was added for clustering within HLA-allele-positive subsets. For co-occurrence clustering, repertoires with fewer than 30,000 or more than 120,000 public chains were excluded, along with 4 to 6 repertoires with anomalous nucleotide sharing. Held by TCRdb, this immuneACCESS table contains in-frame sequences only and omits some clones. Under half of the omission traces to an unresolved V gene where checked; the cause of the rest is unknown. Clonal size and the V and J genes are those of that table, whereas D and trimming came from the DNA. The sample table records 160,000 or so clones. The biggest ten clones account for under 2.5% of the sample.

The cohort consisted of 666 healthy bone marrow donors. At the time of sampling, every cohort member was nominally healthy, though immune exposures that went unrecorded were likely present. The donor was CMV seronegative and belonged to the group of roughly 330 seronegative cohort members. A peripheral blood sample was provided by each donor, and peripheral blood mononuclear cells were used for TCR beta sequencing. Genomic DNA extraction from the blood cell samples was performed with the Qiagen DNeasy Blood Extraction Kit. Measured from the cysteine to the phenylalanine, the CDR3 is 14 residues long. Just CDR3 DNA is preserved here, 42 bases in frame from base 1. The junction carries 17 bases between V and J, which are trimmed by 3 bases and 9 bases respectively. As encoded in the germline V gene, CDR1 is MNHNS while CDR2 is SASEGT. About this clone itself: It has no known antigen specificity.

The chain joins TRBV6-1 to TRBJ1-2; TRBD1 could be the D gene, as 6 bases match. The sequencing input was PBMCs. The receptor comes from a man aged 25-40 years in good health and CMV-seronegative. The CDR3 region reads CASSDRVRGRSYTF. In nucleotides, the sequence is TGTGCCAGCAGTGACAGGGTTAGGGGGAGAAGCTACACCTTC.